Sequencing of this T cell receptor (beta chain) was carried out in a study of blood T cell repertoires in COVID-19. About the study: Donors in the United States, Italy and Spain gave samples during acute or convalescent COVID-19.

Clones were sequenced by immunoSEQ multiplex PCR, and TCRdb holds only the in-frame ones, with some missing. The sample has approximately 450,000 clones; roughly 85% are singletons. The CDR3 contains 15 residues. The chain recombines TRBV21-1 with TRBJ1-4; the table names TRBD1, a call not compared with the DNA. TRBV21-1 is termed a pseudogene. This receptor was identified in a woman aged 18-29 years with acute COVID-19. Sequenced: PBMCs or T cells enriched from blood (not recorded which). The CDR3 sequence: CASSPEGQTEEKLFF. DNA of the CDR3: TGTGCCAGCAGCCCCGAGGGACAGACAGAAGAAAAACTGTTTTTT.